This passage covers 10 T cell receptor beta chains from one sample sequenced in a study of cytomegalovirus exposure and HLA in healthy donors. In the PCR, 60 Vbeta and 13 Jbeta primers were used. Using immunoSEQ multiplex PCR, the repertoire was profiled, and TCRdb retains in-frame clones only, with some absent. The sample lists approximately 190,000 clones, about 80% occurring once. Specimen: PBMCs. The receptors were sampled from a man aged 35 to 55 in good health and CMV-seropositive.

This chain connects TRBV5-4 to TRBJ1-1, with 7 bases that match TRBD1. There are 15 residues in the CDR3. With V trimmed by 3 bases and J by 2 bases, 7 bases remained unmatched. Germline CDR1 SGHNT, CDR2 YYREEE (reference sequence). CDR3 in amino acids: CASSSPGQSNTEAFF. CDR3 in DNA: TGTGCCAGCAGCTCGCCGGGACAGTCTAACACTGAAGCTTTCTTT.

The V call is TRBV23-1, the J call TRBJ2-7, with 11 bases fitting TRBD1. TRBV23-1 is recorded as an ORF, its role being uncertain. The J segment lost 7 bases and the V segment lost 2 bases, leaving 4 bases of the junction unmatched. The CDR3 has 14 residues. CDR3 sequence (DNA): TGCGCCAGCAGTCAAGGACAGGGGGCGCGAGAGCAGTACTTC. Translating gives CASSQGQGAREQYF.

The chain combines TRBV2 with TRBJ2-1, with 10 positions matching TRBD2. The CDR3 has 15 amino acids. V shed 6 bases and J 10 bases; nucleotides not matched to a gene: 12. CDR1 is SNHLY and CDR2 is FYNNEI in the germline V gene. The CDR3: CASRKASSGSWEQFF. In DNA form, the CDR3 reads TGTGCCAGCAGGAAAGCATCTAGCGGGAGTTGGGAGCAGTTCTTC.

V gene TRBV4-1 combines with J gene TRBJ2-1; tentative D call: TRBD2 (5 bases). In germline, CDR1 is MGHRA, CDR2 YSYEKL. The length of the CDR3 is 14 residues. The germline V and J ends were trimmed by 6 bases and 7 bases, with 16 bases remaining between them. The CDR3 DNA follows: TGCGCCAGCAGGTCAAGCTTAGGCGGGAATGAGCAGTTCTTC. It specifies CASRSSLGGNEQFF.

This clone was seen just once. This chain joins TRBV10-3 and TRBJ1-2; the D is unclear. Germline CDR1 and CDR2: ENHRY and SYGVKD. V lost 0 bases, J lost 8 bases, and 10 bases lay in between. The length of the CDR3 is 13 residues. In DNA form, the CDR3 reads TGTGCCATCAGTGAGTCGAGAGGGATGGGCTACACCTTC. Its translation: CAISESRGMGYTF.

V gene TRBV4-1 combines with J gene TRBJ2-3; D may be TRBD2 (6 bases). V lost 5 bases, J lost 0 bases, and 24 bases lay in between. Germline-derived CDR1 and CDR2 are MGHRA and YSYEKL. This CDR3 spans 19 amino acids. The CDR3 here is CASSDQSHGGIISTDTQYF. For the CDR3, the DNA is TGCGCCAGCAGCGACCAAAGTCATGGGGGGATTATAAGCACAGATACGCAGTATTTT.

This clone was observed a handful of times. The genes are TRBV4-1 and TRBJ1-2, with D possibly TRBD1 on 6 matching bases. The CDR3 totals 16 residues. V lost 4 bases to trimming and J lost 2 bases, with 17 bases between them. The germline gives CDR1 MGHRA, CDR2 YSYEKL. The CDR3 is CASSPEPGQINYGYTF. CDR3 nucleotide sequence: TGCGCCAGCAGCCCCGAGCCTGGACAGATAAACTATGGCTACACCTTC.

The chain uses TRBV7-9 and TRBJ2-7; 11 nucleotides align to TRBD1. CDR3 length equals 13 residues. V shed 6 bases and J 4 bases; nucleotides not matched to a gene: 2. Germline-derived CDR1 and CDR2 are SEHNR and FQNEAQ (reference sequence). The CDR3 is CASSRDRGYEQYF. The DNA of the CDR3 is TGTGCCAGCAGTCGGGACAGGGGGTACGAGCAGTACTTC.

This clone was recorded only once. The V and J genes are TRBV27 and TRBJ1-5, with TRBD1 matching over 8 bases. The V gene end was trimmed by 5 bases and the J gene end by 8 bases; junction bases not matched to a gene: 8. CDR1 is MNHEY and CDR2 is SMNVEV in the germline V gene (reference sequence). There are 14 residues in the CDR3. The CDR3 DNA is TGTGCCAGCAGTCCAACAGGGGGAGGAGAGCCCCAGCATTTT. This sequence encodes CASSPTGGGEPQHF.

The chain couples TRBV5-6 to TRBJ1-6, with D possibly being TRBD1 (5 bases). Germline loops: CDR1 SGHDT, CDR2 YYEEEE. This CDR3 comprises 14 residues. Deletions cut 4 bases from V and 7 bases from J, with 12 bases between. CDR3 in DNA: TGTGCCAGCAGCCTCCGACAGAAGAATTCACCCCTCCACTTT. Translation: CASSLRQKNSPLHF.